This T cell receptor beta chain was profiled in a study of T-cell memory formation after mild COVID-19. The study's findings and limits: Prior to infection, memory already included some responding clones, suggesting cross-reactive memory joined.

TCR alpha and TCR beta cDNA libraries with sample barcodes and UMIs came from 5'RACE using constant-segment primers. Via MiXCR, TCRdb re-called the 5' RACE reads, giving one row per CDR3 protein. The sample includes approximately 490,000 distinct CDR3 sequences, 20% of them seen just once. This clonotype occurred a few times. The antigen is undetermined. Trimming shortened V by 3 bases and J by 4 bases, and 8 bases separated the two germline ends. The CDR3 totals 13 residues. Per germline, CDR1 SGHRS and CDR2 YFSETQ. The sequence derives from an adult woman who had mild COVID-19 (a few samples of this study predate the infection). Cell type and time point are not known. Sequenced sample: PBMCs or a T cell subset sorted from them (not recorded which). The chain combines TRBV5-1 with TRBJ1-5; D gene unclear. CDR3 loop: CASSWAGNQPQHF. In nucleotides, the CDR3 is TGCGCCAGCAGCTGGGCAGGTAATCAGCCCCAGCATTTT.